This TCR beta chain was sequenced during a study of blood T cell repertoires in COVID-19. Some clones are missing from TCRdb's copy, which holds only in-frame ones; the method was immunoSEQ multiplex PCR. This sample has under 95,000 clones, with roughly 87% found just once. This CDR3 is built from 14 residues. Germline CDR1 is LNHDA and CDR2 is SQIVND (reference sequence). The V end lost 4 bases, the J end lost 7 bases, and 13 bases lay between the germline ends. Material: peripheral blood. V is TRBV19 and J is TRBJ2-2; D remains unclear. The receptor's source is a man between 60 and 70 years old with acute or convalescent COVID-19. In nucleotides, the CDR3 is TGTGCCAGTAGTAGTCAGCCAGGCCTCGGGGAGCTGTTTTTT. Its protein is CASSSQPGLGELFF.